These T cell receptor beta chains were read from a single sample in a study of blood T cell repertoires in COVID-19. The method was immunoSEQ multiplex PCR; TCRdb's version includes in-frame clones alone and lacks a portion of them. The repertoire holds around 100,000 clones, about 90% seen once, with 7% to 9% in the top ten. The specimen was peripheral blood. The receptors were gathered from a human donor with acute or convalescent COVID-19. The donor label of this sample is uncertain. CDR3s include the opening cysteine and the closing phenylalanine or tryptophan. Fields, in order: clone size, D gene, V gene, CDR3 length, J gene, CDR3 protein, CDR3 DNA. A D gene is named only where the DNA matches it firmly. Clone sizes are given selectively: once, few, many, or a class where the clone is expanded.

clone_size: NA
d_call: TRBD2
v_call: TRBV5-8
cdr3_length: 14
j_call: TRBJ2-7
cdr3_aa: CASREGTIPYEQYF
cdr3_nt: TGTGCCAGCAGGGAGGGGACTATCCCCTACGAGCAGTACTTC

clone_size: NA
d_call: NA
v_call: TRBV2
cdr3_length: 15
j_call: TRBJ1-2
cdr3_aa: CASSPGGDLSYGYTF
cdr3_nt: TGTGCCAGCAGTCCGGGGGGGGATCTGTCCTATGGCTACACCTTC

clone_size: NA
d_call: NA
v_call: TRBV7-2
cdr3_length: 16
j_call: TRBJ1-6
cdr3_aa: CASSRPGDGLNSPLHF
cdr3_nt: TGTGCCAGCAGCAGGCCGGGGGACGGCCTCAATTCACCCCTCCACTTT

clone_size: once
d_call: TRBD1
v_call: TRBV29-1
cdr3_length: 13
j_call: TRBJ1-2
cdr3_aa: CSVEDRGHRGYTF
cdr3_nt: TGCAGCGTTGAGGACAGGGGGCATAGAGGCTACACCTTC

clone_size: NA
d_call: TRBD2
v_call: TRBV5-5
cdr3_length: 14
j_call: TRBJ2-7
cdr3_aa: CASSRGGSSYEQYF
cdr3_nt: TGTGCCAGCAGCCGCGGGGGAAGCTCCTACGAGCAGTACTTC

clone_size: NA
d_call: TRBD1
v_call: TRBV6-5
cdr3_length: 15
j_call: TRBJ2-1
cdr3_aa: CASRLGPDRGPEQFF
cdr3_nt: TGTGCCAGCAGGCTCGGGCCTGACAGGGGGCCTGAGCAGTTCTTC

clone_size: NA
d_call: TRBD1
v_call: TRBV27
cdr3_length: 16
j_call: TRBJ2-3
cdr3_aa: CASSLSVQGFADTQYF
cdr3_nt: TGTGCCAGCAGTTTATCGGTACAGGGGTTCGCAGATACGCAGTATTTT

clone_size: NA
d_call: NA
v_call: TRBV7-3
cdr3_length: 15
j_call: TRBJ2-5
cdr3_aa: CASSLTEGPWETQYF
cdr3_nt: TGTGCCAGCAGCTTAACGGAGGGTCCATGGGAGACCCAGTACTTC

clone_size: NA
d_call: NA
v_call: TRBV7-8
cdr3_length: 12
j_call: TRBJ2-3
cdr3_aa: CASSSRADTQYF
cdr3_nt: TGTGCCAGCAGCTCCAGGGCAGATACGCAGTATTTT

clone_size: NA
d_call: TRBD1
v_call: TRBV4-2
cdr3_length: 15
j_call: TRBJ1-5
cdr3_aa: CASSLVRDRVQPQHF
cdr3_nt: TGTGCCAGCAGCCTCGTTAGAGACAGGGTTCAGCCCCAGCATTTT

clone_size: NA
d_call: NA
v_call: TRBV19
cdr3_length: 13
j_call: TRBJ2-1
cdr3_aa: CASSSNRAGEQFF
cdr3_nt: TGTGCCAGTAGTTCGAACCGGGCGGGGGAGCAGTTCTTC

clone_size: NA
d_call: NA
v_call: TRBV2
cdr3_length: 14
j_call: TRBJ2-1
cdr3_aa: CASSVTPGYNEQFF
cdr3_nt: TGTGCCAGCAGTGTCACCCCAGGGTACAATGAGCAGTTCTTC

clone_size: NA
d_call: TRBD2
v_call: TRBV7-3
cdr3_length: 16
j_call: TRBJ2-1
cdr3_aa: CASSQQRGPGGNEQFF
cdr3_nt: TGTGCCAGCAGCCAACAGCGGGGGCCCGGGGGCAATGAGCAGTTCTTC

clone_size: NA
d_call: TRBD1
v_call: TRBV7-9
cdr3_length: 15
j_call: TRBJ1-2
cdr3_aa: CASSSQGAWGYGYTF
cdr3_nt: TGTGCCAGCAGCTCCCAGGGGGCTTGGGGTTATGGCTACACCTTC

clone_size: NA
d_call: TRBD2
v_call: TRBV7-6
cdr3_length: 18
j_call: TRBJ2-1
cdr3_aa: CASSLVPSGGSSYNEQFF
cdr3_nt: TGTGCCAGCAGCTTAGTACCTAGCGGGGGGAGCTCCTACAATGAGCAGTTCTTC

clone_size: NA
d_call: NA
v_call: TRBV4-2
cdr3_length: 14
j_call: TRBJ1-1
cdr3_aa: CASSRGGQNTEAFF
cdr3_nt: TGTGCCAGCAGCCGCGGGGGTCAGAACACTGAAGCTTTCTTT

clone_size: NA
d_call: NA
v_call: TRBV7-2
cdr3_length: 14
j_call: TRBJ1-6
cdr3_aa: CASSGRTDGSPLHF
cdr3_nt: TGTGCCAGCAGTGGTAGGACAGACGGCTCACCCCTCCACTTT

clone_size: NA
d_call: NA
v_call: TRBV24-1
cdr3_length: 14
j_call: TRBJ2-2
cdr3_aa: CARLVQGNTGELFF
cdr3_nt: TGTGCCAGACTTGTACAGGGGAACACCGGGGAGCTGTTTTTT

clone_size: NA
d_call: TRBD1
v_call: TRBV24-1
cdr3_length: 15
j_call: TRBJ1-1
cdr3_aa: CATSATGGSNTEAFF
cdr3_nt: TGTGCCACCAGTGCCACAGGGGGCTCGAACACTGAAGCTTTCTTT

clone_size: NA
d_call: NA
v_call: TRBV5-1
cdr3_length: 15
j_call: TRBJ2-2
cdr3_aa: CASSFNGENTGELFF
cdr3_nt: TGCGCCAGCAGCTTCAACGGGGAAAACACCGGGGAGCTGTTTTTT

clone_size: NA
d_call: TRBD1
v_call: TRBV6-5
cdr3_length: 12
j_call: TRBJ1-1
cdr3_aa: CASPQGGTEAFF
cdr3_nt: TGTGCCAGTCCACAGGGGGGCACTGAAGCTTTCTTT

clone_size: NA
d_call: TRBD1
v_call: TRBV5-5
cdr3_length: 14
j_call: TRBJ1-1
cdr3_aa: CASSLQGAGTEAFF
cdr3_nt: TGTGCCAGCAGCTTGCAGGGGGCGGGCACTGAAGCTTTCTTT

clone_size: NA
d_call: TRBD1
v_call: TRBV10-3
cdr3_length: 19
j_call: TRBJ1-3
cdr3_aa: CAISESLDRVKASGNTIYF
cdr3_nt: TGTGCCATCAGTGAGTCTCTAGACAGGGTAAAAGCCTCTGGAAACACCATATATTTT

clone_size: NA
d_call: NA
v_call: TRBV11-2
cdr3_length: 15
j_call: TRBJ2-5
cdr3_aa: CASSWGLPQRETQYF
cdr3_nt: TGTGCCAGCAGCTGGGGACTCCCTCAGCGGGAGACCCAGTACTTC

clone_size: NA
d_call: NA
v_call: TRBV15
cdr3_length: 15
j_call: TRBJ2-5
cdr3_aa: CATNMDRSVQETQYF
cdr3_nt: TGTGCCACCAATATGGACAGAAGTGTCCAAGAGACCCAGTACTTC

clone_size: NA
d_call: NA
v_call: TRBV2
cdr3_length: 15
j_call: TRBJ1-3
cdr3_aa: CASSGASNSGNTIYF
cdr3_nt: TGTGCCAGCAGCGGAGCTTCAAACTCTGGAAACACCATATATTTT

clone_size: NA
d_call: TRBD2
v_call: TRBV7-2
cdr3_length: 18
j_call: TRBJ2-2
cdr3_aa: CASRTRRLAGGNTGELFF
cdr3_nt: TGTGCCAGCCGAACGCGGAGACTAGCGGGGGGTAACACCGGGGAGCTGTTTTTT

clone_size: NA
d_call: TRBD1
v_call: TRBV27
cdr3_length: 18
j_call: TRBJ2-2
cdr3_aa: CASSPGQGRALHTGELFF
cdr3_nt: TGTGCCAGCAGTCCGGGACAGGGGAGAGCCCTGCACACCGGGGAGCTGTTTTTT

clone_size: NA
d_call: NA
v_call: TRBV9
cdr3_length: 14
j_call: TRBJ1-4
cdr3_aa: CASSAGQEGEKLFF
cdr3_nt: TGTGCCAGCAGCGCGGGACAAGAGGGGGAAAAACTGTTTTTT

clone_size: NA
d_call: TRBD2
v_call: TRBV7-2
cdr3_length: 14
j_call: TRBJ2-4
cdr3_aa: CASSSSRGVNIQYF
cdr3_nt: TGTGCCAGCAGCTCTAGCCGGGGGGTAAACATTCAGTACTTC

clone_size: NA
d_call: TRBD2
v_call: TRBV6-6
cdr3_length: 14
j_call: TRBJ2-7
cdr3_aa: CASSLAGLGYEQYF
cdr3_nt: TGTGCCAGCAGCCTAGCGGGGTTAGGGTACGAGCAGTACTTC

clone_size: NA
d_call: NA
v_call: TRBV14
cdr3_length: 13
j_call: TRBJ2-7
cdr3_aa: CASSQAGAYEQYF
cdr3_nt: TGTGCCAGCAGCCAAGCGGGGGCCTACGAGCAGTACTTC

clone_size: once
d_call: NA
v_call: TRBV11-3
cdr3_length: 12
j_call: TRBJ1-1
cdr3_aa: CASSPQGKEAFF
cdr3_nt: TGTGCCAGCAGTCCACAGGGAAAAGAAGCTTTCTTT

clone_size: NA
d_call: NA
v_call: TRBV10-3
cdr3_length: 14
j_call: TRBJ2-7
cdr3_aa: CAISDWQGPYEQYF
cdr3_nt: TGTGCCATCAGTGACTGGCAGGGGCCCTACGAGCAGTACTTC

clone_size: NA
d_call: NA
v_call: TRBV9
cdr3_length: 13
j_call: TRBJ1-1
cdr3_aa: CASSVDRVTEAFF
cdr3_nt: TGTGCCAGCAGCGTAGACAGGGTCACTGAAGCTTTCTTT

clone_size: NA
d_call: TRBD2
v_call: TRBV29-1
cdr3_length: 14
j_call: TRBJ2-1
cdr3_aa: CSVPTSGSYNEQFF
cdr3_nt: TGCAGCGTTCCGACTAGCGGTTCCTACAATGAGCAGTTCTTC

clone_size: NA
d_call: TRBD1
v_call: TRBV28
cdr3_length: 18
j_call: TRBJ1-6
cdr3_aa: CASSLPPGGQDLNSPLHF
cdr3_nt: TGTGCCAGCAGTTTACCACCAGGGGGCCAGGATCTTAATTCACCCCTCCACTTT

clone_size: once
d_call: NA
v_call: TRBV30
cdr3_length: 14
j_call: TRBJ1-5
cdr3_aa: CAWSSGISNQPQHF
cdr3_nt: TGTGCCTGGAGCTCGGGAATTAGCAATCAGCCCCAGCATTTT

clone_size: NA
d_call: TRBD2
v_call: TRBV6-5
cdr3_length: 15
j_call: TRBJ2-5
cdr3_aa: CASSYSFGEGETQYF
cdr3_nt: TGTGCCAGCAGTTACTCGTTCGGGGAGGGGGAGACCCAGTACTTC

clone_size: NA
d_call: NA
v_call: TRBV5-1
cdr3_length: 14
j_call: TRBJ2-7
cdr3_aa: CASSVNRGRDEQYF
cdr3_nt: TGCGCCAGCAGCGTAAATCGTGGCAGGGACGAGCAGTACTTC

clone_size: NA
d_call: TRBD2
v_call: TRBV3-1/TRBV3-2
cdr3_length: 21
j_call: TRBJ2-1
cdr3_aa: CASSQVRLAGVPLSSYNEQFF
cdr3_nt: TGTGCCAGCAGCCAAGTCCGACTAGCGGGGGTCCCTTTGAGCTCCTACAATGAGCAGTTCTTC

clone_size: NA
d_call: NA
v_call: TRBV7-9
cdr3_length: 15
j_call: TRBJ2-3
cdr3_aa: CASSLFTRGTDTQYF
cdr3_nt: TGTGCCAGCAGCTTATTTACTAGGGGCACAGATACGCAGTATTTT

clone_size: NA
d_call: TRBD1
v_call: TRBV24-1
cdr3_length: 14
j_call: TRBJ2-1
cdr3_aa: CATSLGQGVHEQFF
cdr3_nt: TGTGCCACTTCGTTAGGACAGGGGGTTCATGAGCAGTTCTTC

clone_size: NA
d_call: TRBD1
v_call: TRBV12-3/TRBV12-4
cdr3_length: 13
j_call: TRBJ1-6
cdr3_aa: CATSSGGSSPLHF
cdr3_nt: TGTGCCACCTCATCAGGGGGCAGTTCACCCCTCCACTTT